One sample yielded the 7 T cell receptor beta chains listed below, sequenced in a study of cytomegalovirus exposure and HLA in healthy donors. In the PCR, 60 Vbeta and 13 Jbeta primers were used. Produced via immunoSEQ multiplex PCR; TCRdb's table is partial and in-frame only. The table lists approximately 150,000 clones, roughly four fifths of them singletons, with around 10% in the top ten. The sample comprised PBMCs. The origin of the receptors is a man aged 50-59 years in good health and CMV-seropositive.

This clone has just one count. This chain links TRBV5-1 with TRBJ2-5, with D perhaps matching TRBD2 (6 bases). This CDR3 contains 14 residues. V lost 0 bases, J lost 5 bases, and 11 bases lay in between. Germline V gives CDR1 SGHRS, CDR2 YFSETQ. The CDR3 loop is CASSLGRRAETQYF. DNA of the CDR3: TGCGCCAGCAGCTTGGGGAGGAGGGCCGAGACCCAGTACTTC.

In its sample, this clone was seen a few times. The rearrangement uses TRBV11-2 and TRBJ2-2, with TRBD1 matching 7 bases. Looked up from germline, CDR1 is SGHAT and CDR2 is FQNNGV. V lost 6 bases, J lost 0 bases, and 13 bases stayed unmatched. CDR3 length equals 18 residues. The DNA for the CDR3 is TGTGCCAGCAGTACACAGGGGCGACTTACTTCGAACACCGGGGAGCTGTTTTTT. It specifies CASSTQGRLTSNTGELFF.

The chain carries TRBV6-5 and TRBJ1-1, with D uncertain. From germline, CDR1 is MNHEY and CDR2 SVGAGI. The CDR3 extends over 14 amino acids. Trimming left V 5 bases short and J 7 bases short, with 17 bases between. The CDR3 loop reads CASSPPAGRGEAFF. As DNA, the CDR3 is TGTGCCAGCAGTCCTCCCGCGGGTCGGGGTGAAGCTTTCTTT.

The chain links TRBV10-3 to TRBJ2-5, with 9 bases aligning to TRBD1. The CDR3 is 14 amino acids. The junction had 9 bases not matched to a gene; V was cut back by 8 bases and J by 5 bases. Germline values: CDR1 ENHRY, CDR2 SYGVKD. CDR3 bases: TGTGCCATCCGATCGGGACAGGGAACGGAGACCCAGTACTTC. Protein sequence: CAIRSGQGTETQYF.

The chain combines TRBV5-1 with TRBJ1-1; possible D gene TRBD1, 5 bases. The CDR3 has 14 residues. Trimming removed 1 base from V and 4 bases from J, with 11 bases in between. CDR1 is SGHRS, CDR2 YFSETQ, per germline. CDR3 bases: TGCGCCAGCAGCTTGATAGGGGTTTCCACTGAAGCTTTCTTT. Encoded protein: CASSLIGVSTEAFF.

This clone was detected only once. J is TRBJ2-7 and V is TRBV7-9, with 11 bases matching TRBD1. The germline V gene encodes CDR1 SEHNR and CDR2 FQNEAQ (reference sequence). Trimming removed 5 bases from V and 2 bases from J; junction bases left unmatched: 2. The CDR3 extends over 14 amino acids. CDR3 sequence (DNA): TGTGCCAGCAGCCTGGGACAGGGGGCCTACGAGCAGTACTTC. It translates to CASSLGQGAYEQYF.

This chain uses TRBV2 with TRBJ2-5; 7 bases match TRBD1. This CDR3 region has 14 residues. V was clipped by 6 bases and J by 1 base; unmatched bases: 5. In germline, CDR1 is SNHLY, CDR2 FYNNEI. The CDR3 region has the DNA TGTGCCAGCAGGCTAGACAGGGTCCAAGAGACCCAGTACTTC. Residues: CASRLDRVQETQYF.